The T cell receptor beta chain under discussion was sequenced for a study of blood T cell repertoires in COVID-19. Across the whole study: The United States, Italy and Spain provided the acute and convalescent COVID-19 samples.

Between the trimmed V and J ends, which lost 4 bases and 11 bases, there was a span of 15 bases. This CDR3 region has 12 residues. Germline V gene sequence: CDR1 SGHRS, CDR2 YFSETQ. Sequencing was performed with immunoSEQ multiplex PCR; in TCRdb, only in-frame clones are kept and a portion is missing. The profile shows 200,000 to 250,000 clones, approximately 88% of them singletons. Specimen: peripheral blood. The rearrangement links TRBV5-1 to TRBJ1-1; D may be TRBD1 (5 bases). This clonotype was sampled from a woman younger than 45 with COVID-19, enrolled during active disease. CDR3 loop: CASSQDGRGAFF. DNA of the CDR3: TGCGCCAGCAGCCAGGACGGCCGGGGGGCTTTCTTT.